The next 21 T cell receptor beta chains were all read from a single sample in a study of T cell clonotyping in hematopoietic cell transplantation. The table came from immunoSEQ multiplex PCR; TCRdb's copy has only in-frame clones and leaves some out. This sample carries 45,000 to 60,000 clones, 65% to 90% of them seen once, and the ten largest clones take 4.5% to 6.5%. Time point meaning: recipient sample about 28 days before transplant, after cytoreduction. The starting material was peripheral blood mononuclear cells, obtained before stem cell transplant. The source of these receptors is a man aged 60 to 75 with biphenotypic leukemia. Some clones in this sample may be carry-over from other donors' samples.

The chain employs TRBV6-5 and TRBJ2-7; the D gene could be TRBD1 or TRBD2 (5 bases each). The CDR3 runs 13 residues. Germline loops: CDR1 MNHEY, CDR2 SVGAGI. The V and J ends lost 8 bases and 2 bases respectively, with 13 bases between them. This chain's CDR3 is CASVGRTTYEQYF. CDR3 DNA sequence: TGTGCCAGCGTGGGACGGACAACCTACGAGCAGTACTTC.

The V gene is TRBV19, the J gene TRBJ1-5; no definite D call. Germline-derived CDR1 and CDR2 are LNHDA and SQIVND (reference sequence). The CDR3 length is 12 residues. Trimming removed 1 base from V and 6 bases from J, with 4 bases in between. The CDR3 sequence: CASSIGIQPQHF. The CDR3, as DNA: TGTGCCAGTAGTATAGGGATTCAGCCCCAGCATTTT.

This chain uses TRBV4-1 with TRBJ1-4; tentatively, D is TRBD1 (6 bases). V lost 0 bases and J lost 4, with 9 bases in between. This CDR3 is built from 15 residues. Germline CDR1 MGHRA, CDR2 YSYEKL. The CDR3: CASSQEGQSNEKLFF. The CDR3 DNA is TGCGCCAGCAGCCAAGAAGGACAGAGTAATGAAAAACTGTTTTTT.

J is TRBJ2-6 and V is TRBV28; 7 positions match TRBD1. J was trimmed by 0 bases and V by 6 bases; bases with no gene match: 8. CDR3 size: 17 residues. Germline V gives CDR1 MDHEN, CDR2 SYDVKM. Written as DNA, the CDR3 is TGTGCCAGCAGCCCGACAGGGTCAGCCTCTGGGGCCAACGTCCTGACTTTC. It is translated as CASSPTGSASGANVLTF.

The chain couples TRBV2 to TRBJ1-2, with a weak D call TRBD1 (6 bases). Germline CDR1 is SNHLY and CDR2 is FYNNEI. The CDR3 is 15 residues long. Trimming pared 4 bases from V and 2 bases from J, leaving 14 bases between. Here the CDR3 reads CASSGGGFSNYGYTF. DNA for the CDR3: TGTGCCAGCAGTGGAGGGGGATTTTCAAACTATGGCTACACCTTC.

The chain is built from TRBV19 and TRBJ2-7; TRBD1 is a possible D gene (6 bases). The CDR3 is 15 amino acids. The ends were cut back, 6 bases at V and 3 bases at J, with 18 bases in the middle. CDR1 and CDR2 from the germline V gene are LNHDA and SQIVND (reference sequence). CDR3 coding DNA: TGTGCCAGTAGAGACCGCTCCCGGGACAACTACGAGCAGTACTTC. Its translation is CASRDRSRDNYEQYF.

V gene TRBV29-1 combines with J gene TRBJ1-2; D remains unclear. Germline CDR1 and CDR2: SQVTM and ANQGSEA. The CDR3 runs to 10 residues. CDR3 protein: CISWDYGYTF. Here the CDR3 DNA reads TGCATTAGCTGGGACTATGGCTACACCTTC.

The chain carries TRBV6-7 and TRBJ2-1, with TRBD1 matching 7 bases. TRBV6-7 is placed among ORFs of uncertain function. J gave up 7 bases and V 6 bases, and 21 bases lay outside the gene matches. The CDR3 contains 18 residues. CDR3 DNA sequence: TGTGCCAGCAGGCCCGGACAGGACCCACCTAATGCTGGGAATGAGCAGTTCTTC. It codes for CASRPGQDPPNAGNEQFF.

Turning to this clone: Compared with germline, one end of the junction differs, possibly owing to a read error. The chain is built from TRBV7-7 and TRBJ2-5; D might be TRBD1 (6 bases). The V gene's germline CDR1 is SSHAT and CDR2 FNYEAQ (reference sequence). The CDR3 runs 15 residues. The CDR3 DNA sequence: TGTGCTAGCAGCCAGGGATGGGACACAGAAGAGACCCAGTACTTC. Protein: CASSQGWDTEETQYF.

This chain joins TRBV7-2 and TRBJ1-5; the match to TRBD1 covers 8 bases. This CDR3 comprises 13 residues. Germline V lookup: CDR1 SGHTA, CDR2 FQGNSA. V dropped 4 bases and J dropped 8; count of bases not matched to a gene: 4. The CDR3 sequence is CASSSQDREPQHF. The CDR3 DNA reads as TGTGCCAGCAGCTCGCAGGACAGGGAGCCCCAGCATTTT. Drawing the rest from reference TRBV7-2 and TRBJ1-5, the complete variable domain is GAGVSQSPSNKVTEKGKDVELRCDPISGHTALYWYRQSLGQGLEFLIYFQGNSAPDKSGLPSDRFSAERTGGSVSTLTIQRTQQEDSAVYLCASSSQDREPQHFGDGTRLSIL.

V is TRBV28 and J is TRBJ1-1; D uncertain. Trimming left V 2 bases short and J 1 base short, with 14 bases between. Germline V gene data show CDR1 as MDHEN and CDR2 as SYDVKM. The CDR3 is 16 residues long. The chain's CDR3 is CASSLRGSEWNTEAFF. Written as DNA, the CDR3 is TGTGCCAGCAGTTTAAGAGGAAGTGAATGGAACACTGAAGCTTTCTTT.

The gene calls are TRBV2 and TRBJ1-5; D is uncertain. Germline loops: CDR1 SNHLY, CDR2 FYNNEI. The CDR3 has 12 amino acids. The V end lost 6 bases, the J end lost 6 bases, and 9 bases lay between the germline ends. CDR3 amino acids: CASRREGQPQHF. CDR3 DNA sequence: TGTGCCAGCAGGCGAGAGGGTCAGCCCCAGCATTTT.

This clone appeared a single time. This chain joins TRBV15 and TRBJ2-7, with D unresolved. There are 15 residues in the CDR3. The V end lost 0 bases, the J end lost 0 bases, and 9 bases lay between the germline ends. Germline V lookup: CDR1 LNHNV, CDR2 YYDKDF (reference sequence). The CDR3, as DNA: TGTGCCACCAGCAGAGATCGCGGTGCCTCCTACGAGCAGTACTTC. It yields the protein CATSRDRGASYEQYF.

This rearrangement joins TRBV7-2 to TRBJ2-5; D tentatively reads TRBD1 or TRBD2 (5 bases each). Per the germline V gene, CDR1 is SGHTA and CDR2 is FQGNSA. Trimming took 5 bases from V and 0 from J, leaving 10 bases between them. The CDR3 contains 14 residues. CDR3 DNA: TGTGCCAGCAGCCATGGGGGATACCAAGAGACCCAGTACTTC. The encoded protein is CASSHGGYQETQYF.

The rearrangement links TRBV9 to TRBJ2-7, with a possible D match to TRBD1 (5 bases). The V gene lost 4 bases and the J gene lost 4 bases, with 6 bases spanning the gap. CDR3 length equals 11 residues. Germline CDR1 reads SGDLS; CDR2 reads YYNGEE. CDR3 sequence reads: CASSSGYEQYF. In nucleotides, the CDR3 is TGTGCCAGCAGCTCAGGGTACGAGCAGTACTTC.

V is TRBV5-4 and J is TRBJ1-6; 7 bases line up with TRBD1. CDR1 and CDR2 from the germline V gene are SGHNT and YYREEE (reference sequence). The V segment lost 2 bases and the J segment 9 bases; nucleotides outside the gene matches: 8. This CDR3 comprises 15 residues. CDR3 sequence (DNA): TGTGCCAGCAGCTTTAGGGACAGATATTCTTCACCCCTCCACTTT. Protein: CASSFRDRYSSPLHF.

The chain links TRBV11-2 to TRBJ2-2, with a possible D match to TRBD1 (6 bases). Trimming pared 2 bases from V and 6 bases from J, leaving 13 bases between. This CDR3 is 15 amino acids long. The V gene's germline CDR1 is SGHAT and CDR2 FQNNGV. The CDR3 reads CASSLQGLLAGELFF. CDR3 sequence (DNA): TGTGCCAGCAGCTTACAGGGGTTATTAGCCGGGGAGCTGTTTTTT.

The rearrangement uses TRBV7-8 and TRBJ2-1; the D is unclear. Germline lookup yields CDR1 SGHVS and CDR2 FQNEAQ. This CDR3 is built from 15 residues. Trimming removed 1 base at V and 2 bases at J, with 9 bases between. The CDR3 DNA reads TGTGCCAGCAGCTTAGGAGTTAATACCTACAATGAGCAGTTCTTC. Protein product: CASSLGVNTYNEQFF. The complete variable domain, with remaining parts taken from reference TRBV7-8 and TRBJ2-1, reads GAGVSQSPRYKVAKRGQDVALRCDPISGHVSLFWYQQALGQGPEFLTYFQNEAQLDKSGLPSDRFFAERPEGSVSTLKIQRTQQEDSAVYLCASSLGVNTYNEQFFGPGTRLTVL.

CDR3 sequence (DNA): TGCGCCAGCAGCTTGACTCTAGTAGGGGAACTGTTTTTT. Its protein is CASSLTLVGELFF. This chain links TRBV5-1 with TRBJ1-4; a possible D gene is TRBD1 (5 bases). The germline V gene encodes CDR1 SGHRS and CDR2 YFSETQ. The length of the CDR3 is 13 residues. V lost 1 base and J lost 12, with 13 bases in between. The whole variable domain, remainder taken from reference TRBV5-1 and TRBJ1-4, is KAGVTQTPRYLIKTRGQQVTLSCSPISGHRSVSWYQQTPGQGLQFLFEYFSETQRNKGNFPGRFSGRQFSNSRSEMNVSTLELGDSALYLCASSLTLVGELFFGSGTQLSVL.

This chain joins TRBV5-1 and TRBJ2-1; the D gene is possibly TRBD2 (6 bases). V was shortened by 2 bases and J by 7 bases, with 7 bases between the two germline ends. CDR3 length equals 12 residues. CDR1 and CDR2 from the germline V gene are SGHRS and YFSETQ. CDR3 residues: CASSFSGNEQFF. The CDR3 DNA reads TGCGCCAGCAGCTTCAGCGGGAATGAGCAGTTCTTC.

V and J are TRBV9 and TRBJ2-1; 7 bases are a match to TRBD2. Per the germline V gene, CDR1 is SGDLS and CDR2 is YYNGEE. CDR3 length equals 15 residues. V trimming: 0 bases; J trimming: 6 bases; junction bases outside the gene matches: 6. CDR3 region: CASSVAGSGRNEQFF. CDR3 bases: TGTGCCAGCAGCGTAGCGGGTAGCGGGCGCAATGAGCAGTTCTTC.